These 19 T cell receptor beta chains originate from one sample sequenced in a study of blood T cells in healthy people across ages. With a J-beta primer mix and a sample-barcoded 5' primer, a second PCR ran roughly 6 to 11 cycles. TCRdb called the 5' RACE reads again in MiXCR, with one record for every CDR3 protein. The sample consists of around 1,600,000 distinct CDR3 sequences, roughly 43% of them appearing once. Sequencing input: blood. These receptors all come from a young woman in good health.

This sequence joins TRBV20-1 and TRBJ1-6; TRBD1 might be the D (6 bases). Germline V gene data show CDR1 as DFQATT and CDR2 as SNEGSKA (reference sequence). This CDR3 has 15 amino acids. Trimming left V 6 bases short and J 4 bases short, with 16 bases between. The CDR3, as DNA: TGCAGTGCCCAGGGGAGGGGCTCTTATAATTCACCCCTCCACTTT. Its protein product is CSAQGRGSYNSPLHF.

This clonotype was seen ten or more times. The V and J genes are TRBV4-1 and TRBJ1-2; TRBD1 is a possible D gene (6 bases). Trimming pared 1 base from V and 2 bases from J, leaving 11 bases between. CDR3 size: 15 residues. Germline V gene data show CDR1 as MGHRA and CDR2 as YSYEKL. CDR3 protein: CASSQAPGENYGYTF. The CDR3 DNA reads TGCGCCAGCAGCCAAGCCCCAGGGGAGAACTATGGCTACACCTTC.

The rearrangement joins TRBV20-1 to TRBJ2-5; TRBD2 matches at 11 bases. Per germline, CDR1 DFQATT and CDR2 SNEGSKA (reference sequence). This CDR3 has 15 amino acids. J was trimmed by 5 bases and V by 4 bases; bases with no gene match: 9. This CDR3 reads CSATRLAGFRETQYF. The CDR3 region has the DNA TGCAGTGCTACTCGACTAGCGGGGTTCAGGGAGACCCAGTACTTC.

This clonotype was counted only a few times. DNA for the CDR3: TGTGCCAGTGCCCGACTAGCGGGAGGGCTTGAGCAGTTCTTC. Protein sequence: CASARLAGGLEQFF. The rearrangement uses TRBV19 and TRBJ2-1; 14 nucleotides line up with TRBD2. CDR1 is LNHDA, CDR2 SQIVND, per germline (reference sequence). With V trimmed by 8 bases and J by 9 bases, 6 bases remained unmatched. This CDR3 has 14 amino acids.

The V call is TRBV18, the J call TRBJ1-1; weak D call: TRBD1 (5 bases). Trimming stripped 1 base from V and 4 bases from J, with 13 bases between. The CDR3 loop spans 15 amino acids. Germline lookup yields CDR1 KGHSH and CDR2 LQKENI. The CDR3 bases are TGTGCCAGCTCACCACTGCCCGGGGACGGCACTGAAGCTTTCTTT. It encodes CASSPLPGDGTEAFF.

The chain recombines TRBV18 with TRBJ1-4; no reliable D call. The CDR3 covers 14 residues. Trimming stripped 4 bases from V and 5 bases from J, with 11 bases between. Germline V gene lookup returns CDR1 KGHSH and CDR2 LQKENI. CDR3 residues: CASSHGRKNEKLFF. As DNA, the CDR3 is TGTGCCAGCTCACACGGACGGAAGAATGAAAAACTGTTTTTT.

The rearrangement uses TRBV29-1 and TRBJ2-5; tentatively, D is TRBD2 (7 bases). The CDR3 is 14 amino acids. The V and J ends lost 6 bases and 5 bases respectively, with 19 bases between them. Per the germline V gene, CDR1 is SQVTM and CDR2 is ANQGSEA. The CDR3 spells CSVPAGGPGETQYF. The CDR3 nucleotides are TGCAGCGTCCCGGCCGGGGGGCCGGGGGAGACCCAGTACTTC. The full variable domain, rest sourced from reference TRBV29-1 and TRBJ2-5, is SAVISQKPSRDICQRGTSLTIQCQVDSQVTMMFWYRQQPGQSLTLIATANQGSEATYESGFVIDKFPISRPNLTFSTLTVSNMSPEDSSIYLCSVPAGGPGETQYFGPGTRLLVL.

This clonotype showed up just a few times. The V call is TRBV4-2, the J call TRBJ2-1; 8 bases align to TRBD2. CDR1 is LGHNA, CDR2 YNFKEQ, per germline. This CDR3 is built from 17 residues. Trimming cost V 0 bases and J 8 bases; bases outside gene matches: 12. In DNA, the CDR3 is TGTGCCAGCAGCCAAGATAGAACGGGAGGGATGATCCATGAGCAGTTCTTC. Translating gives CASSQDRTGGMIHEQFF.

This chain connects TRBV20-1 to TRBJ2-4; 11 bases are shared with TRBD2. The end of the DNA is better explained by TRBJ2-7, so the J call may be wrong. Germline V lookup: CDR1 DFQATT, CDR2 SNEGSKA (reference sequence). The CDR3 loop spans 14 amino acids. The CDR3, as DNA: TGCAGTGCCCCACCCGGGACTAGCGGTTACGAGCAGTACTTC. Protein sequence: CSAPPGTSGYEQYF.

The rearrangement joins TRBV19 to TRBJ1-1; 8 bases map to TRBD1. Germline CDR1 and CDR2: LNHDA and SQIVND (reference sequence). V shed 10 bases and J 1 base; nucleotides not matched to a gene: 5. The CDR3 is 13 amino acids. The CDR3 is CATRDRSNTEAFF. DNA for the CDR3: TGTGCCACCCGGGACAGGTCGAACACTGAAGCTTTCTTT.

This clonotype was seen more than once but under ten times. The chain joins TRBV28 to TRBJ1-1; D not certain. Trimming pared 6 bases from V and 1 base from J, leaving 12 bases between. The CDR3 extends over 14 amino acids. CDR1 is MDHEN and CDR2 is SYDVKM in the germline V gene. The DNA for the CDR3 is TGTGCCAGCAGGTTTTACACAGAGAACACTGAAGCTTTCTTT. This encodes CASRFYTENTEAFF.

The table lists this clonotype with a few counts. In nucleotides, the CDR3 is TGCGCCAGCAGCCAAGAGGGTCCGGGGACCTCCTACGAGCAGTACTTC. Protein product: CASSQEGPGTSYEQYF. This chain uses TRBV4-1 with TRBJ2-7; D possibly matches TRBD1 or TRBD2 (5 bases each). The germline CDR1 and CDR2 sequences are MGHRA and YSYEKL. V was pared by 0 bases and J by 0 bases, with 12 bases between. The CDR3 is 16 amino acids.

The chain carries TRBV20-1 and TRBJ1-5, with 10 bases that match TRBD1. This CDR3 comprises 14 residues. From germline, CDR1 is DFQATT and CDR2 SNEGSKA (reference sequence). The J segment lost 9 bases and the V segment lost 3 bases, leaving 8 bases of the junction unmatched. CDR3 region: CSARGTGEVPPQHF. In DNA form, the CDR3 reads TGCAGTGCTAGGGGGACAGGGGAAGTTCCGCCCCAGCATTTT.

The CDR3 DNA reads as TGTGCCAGCAGTCGACGACAGCGGATCAGACAAGAGACCCAGTACTTC. This codes for CASSRRQRIRQETQYF. The chain combines TRBV6-1 with TRBJ2-5; either TRBD1 or TRBD2 may fit D (5 bases each). The CDR3 sequence is 16 residues long. CDR1 is MNHNS, CDR2 SASEGT, per germline. Trimming stripped 5 bases from V and 2 bases from J, with 18 bases between.

The chain carries TRBV27 and TRBJ2-7; D is ambiguous. The V gene's germline CDR1 is MNHEY and CDR2 SMNVEV (reference sequence). Trimming removed 5 bases at V and 1 base at J, with 15 bases between. This CDR3 region has 15 residues. CDR3 sequence: CASSNPARKSYEQYF. The CDR3, as DNA: TGTGCCAGCAGTAACCCGGCCAGGAAGTCCTACGAGCAGTACTTC.

This clonotype showed up just a few times. Here the CDR3 reads CASSQGLYTYHEQYF. CDR3 sequence (DNA): TGCGCCAGCAGCCAAGGTCTCTACACTTACCACGAGCAGTACTTC. The rearrangement links TRBV4-3 to TRBJ2-5; D uncertain. TRBJ2-7 matches the DNA end more closely, so the J call is doubtful. The germline V gene has CDR1 LGHNA and CDR2 YSLEER. This CDR3 has 15 residues.

This clonotype was seen only a few times. The rearrangement uses TRBV4-1 and TRBJ2-5, with 12 bases matching TRBD2. The ends lost 4 bases at V and 11 bases at J; junction bases unmatched: 14. CDR1 MGHRA and CDR2 YSYEKL come from the germline V gene. There are 16 residues in the CDR3. In nucleotides, the CDR3 is TGCGCCAGCAGCCGATCACTAGCGGGGGGTTACAATGAGCAGTACTTC. As protein: CASSRSLAGGYNEQYF.

The V call is TRBV20-1, the J call TRBJ2-5; 9 bases line up with TRBD1. Germline trimming cut 6 bases from V and 6 bases from J; bases unmatched to any gene: 11. In germline, CDR1 is DFQATT, CDR2 SNEGSKA (reference sequence). This CDR3 is built from 14 residues. The chain's CDR3 is CSADPGTGSKTQYF. For the CDR3, the DNA is TGCAGTGCCGACCCCGGGACAGGGAGTAAGACCCAGTACTTC.

The V and J genes are TRBV6-2 or TRBV6-3 and TRBJ2-4; TRBD1 aligns across 10 bases. TRBJ2-7 matches the DNA end more closely, so the J call is doubtful. The V gene's germline CDR1 is MNHEY and CDR2 SVGEGT. This CDR3 contains 19 residues. The CDR3, as DNA: TGTGCCAGCAGCCGCACCGGGACAGGGGACCCACGGGTGATCTACGAGCAGTACTTC. Translation: CASSRTGTGDPRVIYEQYF.